This T cell receptor beta chain emerged from a study of metastatic and nonmetastatic thyroid tumors. The study's findings and limits: Malignant tumors reportedly showed significantly higher TCR beta diversity than benign nodules in both blood and tumor.

V lost 3 bases and J lost 3, with 18 bases in between. CDR1 DFQATT and CDR2 SNEGSKA come from the germline V gene (reference sequence). The CDR3 is 15 amino acids. By share, this clone counts as medium-sized. No antigen is known for it. TCRdb used MiXCR to call clones anew from the PCR reads. The data hold about 9,500 clones, with around 30% observed a single time. Nobody among the patients had been given any treatment before thyroid surgery. This sequence originates from a female donor with papillary thyroid cancer or a benign thyroid nodule (not recorded which). Some clones in this sample may be carry-over from other donors' samples. V gene TRBV20-1 combines with J gene TRBJ2-7, with a tentative D call TRBD2 (5 bases). Sequences were obtained from tumor tissue. This chain's CDR3 is CSASMASRKVYEQYF. CDR3 bases: TGCAGTGCTAGTATGGCTAGCCGAAAGGTCTACGAGCAGTACTTC.